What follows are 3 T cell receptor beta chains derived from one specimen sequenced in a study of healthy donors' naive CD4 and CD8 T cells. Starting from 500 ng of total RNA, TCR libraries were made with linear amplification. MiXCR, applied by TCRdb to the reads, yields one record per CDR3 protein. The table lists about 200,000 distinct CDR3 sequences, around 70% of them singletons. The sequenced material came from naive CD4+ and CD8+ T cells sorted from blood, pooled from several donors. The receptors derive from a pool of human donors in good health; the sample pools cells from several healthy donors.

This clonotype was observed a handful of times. The CDR3 here is CASSRGREQFF. Here the CDR3 DNA reads TGTGCCAGCAGTCGCGGTCGTGAGCAGTTCTTC. The chain has TRBV27 and TRBJ2-1, with D uncertain. Germline lookup yields CDR1 MNHEY and CDR2 SMNVEV (reference sequence). V lost 5 bases and J 9 bases, leaving 8 bases between the germline ends. The CDR3 has 11 residues.

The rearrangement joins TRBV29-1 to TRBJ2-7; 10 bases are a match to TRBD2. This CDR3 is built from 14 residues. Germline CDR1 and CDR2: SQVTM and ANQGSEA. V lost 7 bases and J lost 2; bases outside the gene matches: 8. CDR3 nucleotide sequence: TGCAGCGGTGTGAGAGCGGGAGGGCCCTACGAGCAGTACTTC. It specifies CSGVRAGGPYEQYF.

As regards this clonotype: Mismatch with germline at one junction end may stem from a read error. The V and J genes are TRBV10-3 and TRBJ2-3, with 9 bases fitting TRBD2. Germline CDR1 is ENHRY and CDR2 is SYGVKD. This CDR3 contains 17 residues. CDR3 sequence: CASSRTSGRARTDTQYF. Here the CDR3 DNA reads TGTGCCAGCAGTCGTACTAGCGGGCGGGCCCGCACAGATACGCAGTATTTT.